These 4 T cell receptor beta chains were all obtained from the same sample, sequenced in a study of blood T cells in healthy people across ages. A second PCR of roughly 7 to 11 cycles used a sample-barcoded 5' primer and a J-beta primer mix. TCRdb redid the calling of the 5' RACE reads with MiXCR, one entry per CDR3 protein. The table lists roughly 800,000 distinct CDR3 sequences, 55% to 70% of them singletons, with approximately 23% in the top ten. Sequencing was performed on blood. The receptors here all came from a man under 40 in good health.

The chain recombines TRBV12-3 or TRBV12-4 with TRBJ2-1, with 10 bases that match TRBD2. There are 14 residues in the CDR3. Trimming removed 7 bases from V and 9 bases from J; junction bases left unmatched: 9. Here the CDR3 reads CASTFSGGATEQFF. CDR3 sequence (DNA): TGTGCCAGCACCTTCAGCGGGGGGGCCACTGAGCAGTTCTTC.

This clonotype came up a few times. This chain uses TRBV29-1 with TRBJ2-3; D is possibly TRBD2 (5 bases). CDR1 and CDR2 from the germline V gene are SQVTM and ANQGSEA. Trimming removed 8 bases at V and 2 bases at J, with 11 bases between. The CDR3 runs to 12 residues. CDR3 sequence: CSFRGDTDTQYF. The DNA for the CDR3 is TGCAGCTTCCGGGGTGACACAGATACGCAGTATTTT.

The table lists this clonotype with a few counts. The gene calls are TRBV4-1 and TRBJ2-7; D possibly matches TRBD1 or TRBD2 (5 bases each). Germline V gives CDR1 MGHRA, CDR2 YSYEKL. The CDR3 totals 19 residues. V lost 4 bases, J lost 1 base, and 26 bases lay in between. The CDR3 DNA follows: TGCGCCAGCAGCCCTCACGGGGCCCGTATGACCGGAGCTTCCTACGAGCAGTACTTC. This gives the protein CASSPHGARMTGASYEQYF.

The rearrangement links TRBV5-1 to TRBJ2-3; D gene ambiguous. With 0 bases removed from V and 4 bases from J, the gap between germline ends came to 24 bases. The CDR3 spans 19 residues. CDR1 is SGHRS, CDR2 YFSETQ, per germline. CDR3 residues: CASSLEGPRLAIAPDTQYF. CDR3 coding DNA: TGCGCCAGCAGCTTGGAAGGGCCAAGACTCGCCATTGCACCAGATACGCAGTATTTT. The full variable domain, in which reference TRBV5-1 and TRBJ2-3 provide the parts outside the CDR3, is KAGVTQTPRYLIKTRGQQVTLSCSPISGHRSVSWYQQTPGQGLQFLFEYFSETQRNKGNFPGRFSGRQFSNSRSEMNVSTLELGDSALYLCASSLEGPRLAIAPDTQYFGPGTRLTVL.